This entry is about one TCR beta chain. These data come from a study of radiation and T cells in renal cell carcinoma. The table came from immunoSEQ multiplex PCR; TCRdb's copy has only in-frame clones and leaves some out. The sample records some 150,000 clones, roughly 80% being singletons. Time point defined: baseline pretreatment blood. Treatment of the sample: 15 Gy SBRT to primary tumor, nephrectomy 4 weeks later. Serial blood draws occurred at baseline and 2 and 4 weeks post-SBRT. The V gene's germline CDR1 is MNHEY and CDR2 SVGAGI. This CDR3 spans 14 amino acids. The germline V and J ends were trimmed by 4 bases and 7 bases, with 14 bases remaining between them.

Specimen: blood, collected from a patient whose treatment included radiotherapy and nephrectomy. The receptor was isolated from a woman between 45 and 60 years old with renal cell carcinoma. V is TRBV6-5 and J is TRBJ1-5; D may be TRBD1 (6 bases). CDR3 nucleotides: TGTGCCAGCAGTTCCAAACAGGGTACCCAGCCCCAGCATTTT. Translated: CASSSKQGTQPQHF.